What follows are 25 T cell receptor beta chains derived from one specimen sequenced in a study of blood T cell repertoires in COVID-19. Sequenced by immunoSEQ multiplex PCR; TCRdb stores in-frame clones only, minus some. The sample shows 45,000 to 65,000 clones, nearly 90% of them seen only once. Sequences were obtained from peripheral blood. Receptors originate from a man at least 80 years old with active or convalescent COVID-19.

The chain has TRBV4-3 and TRBJ1-3; 10 bases line up with TRBD1. CDR1 and CDR2 (germline): LGHNA, YSLEER. The length of the CDR3 is 17 residues. V gave up 0 bases and J gave up 3 bases; unmatched junction bases: 5. In DNA form, the CDR3 reads TGCGCCAGCAGCCAAGATCCGGGACAGGGGATTGGAAACACCATATATTTT. It is translated as CASSQDPGQGIGNTIYF.

The chain joins TRBV11-3 to TRBJ1-5; the D gene is possibly TRBD1 (5 bases). The V gene's germline CDR1 is SGHNT and CDR2 YENEEA. Trimming removed 2 bases from V and 0 bases from J, with 8 bases in between. The CDR3 is made up of 15 amino acids. This chain's CDR3 is CASSLRGNSNQPQHF. DNA of the CDR3: TGTGCCAGCAGCTTACGGGGGAATAGCAATCAGCCCCAGCATTTT.

This clone is a singleton in its sample. The chain is built from TRBV24-1 and TRBJ2-2; tentatively, D is TRBD1 (5 bases). The germline CDR1 and CDR2 sequences are KGHDR and SFDVKD. Trimming left V 0 bases short and J 4 bases short, with 11 bases between. The CDR3 totals 16 residues. The CDR3, as DNA: TGTGCCACCAGTGATTTGGGGGCTGGGGCCACCGGGGAGCTGTTTTTT. Translating it yields CATSDLGAGATGELFF.

This chain joins TRBV2 and TRBJ2-1; a weak D match, TRBD1 (6 bases). The CDR3 loop spans 15 amino acids. V was cut by 6 bases and J by 4 bases, with 16 bases left in between. Germline values: CDR1 SNHLY, CDR2 FYNNEI. The CDR3 protein is CASRRTAQGYNEQFF. DNA for the CDR3: TGTGCCAGCAGGCGGACAGCCCAGGGGTACAATGAGCAGTTCTTC.

This chain links TRBV6-9 with TRBJ1-1; D not certain. This CDR3 is built from 16 residues. Germline V gives CDR1 MNHGY, CDR2 SVAAGI. The germline V and J ends were trimmed by 3 bases and 3 bases, with 17 bases remaining between them. The CDR3, as DNA: TGTGCCAGCAGTTACGCCGTTGAGGAGGGCGACACTGAAGCTTTCTTT. As protein: CASSYAVEEGDTEAFF.

This chain connects TRBV2 to TRBJ2-3; perhaps TRBD2 as D (5 bases). CDR1 and CDR2 from the germline V gene are SNHLY and FYNNEI. CDR3 length: 14 amino acids. The V end was cut by 7 bases, the J end by 0 bases, with 11 bases between. CDR3 DNA sequence: TGTGCCAGCAAAGGGCGGGTTAGCACAGATACGCAGTATTTT. Amino acids: CASKGRVSTDTQYF.

The gene calls are TRBV18 and TRBJ1-4, with 8 bases matching TRBD1. Germline CDR1 is KGHSH and CDR2 is LQKENI. J was trimmed by 7 bases and V by 2 bases; bases with no gene match: 9. This CDR3 region has 16 residues. CDR3 nucleotide sequence: TGTGCCAGCTCACCAATACAGGGGGTAACGATTGAAAAACTGTTTTTT. This sequence encodes CASSPIQGVTIEKLFF.

This clone was seen a single time. The V call is TRBV19, the J call TRBJ2-6, with D perhaps matching TRBD2 (6 bases). There are 16 residues in the CDR3. Germline V gene sequence: CDR1 LNHDA, CDR2 SQIVND (reference sequence). V dropped 5 bases and J dropped 0 bases, with 11 bases sitting between them. The chain's CDR3 is CASSDSGPSGANVLTF. The CDR3, as DNA: TGTGCCAGTAGTGATAGCGGTCCCTCTGGGGCCAACGTCCTGACTTTC.

This chain uses TRBV7-8 with TRBJ1-2; no reliable D call. The CDR3 has 15 residues. Trimming removed 3 bases at V and 0 bases at J, with 11 bases between. Germline CDR1 is SGHVS and CDR2 is FQNEAQ. Written as DNA, the CDR3 is TGTGCCAGCAGCTTGGCCCCTTCAGCTAACTATGGCTACACCTTC. As protein: CASSLAPSANYGYTF.

The J gene is TRBJ2-5, the V gene TRBV10-3; 15 nucleotides match TRBD2. The length of the CDR3 is 17 residues. The J segment lost 2 bases and the V segment lost 3 bases, leaving 4 bases of the junction unmatched. Germline loops: CDR1 ENHRY, CDR2 SYGVKD. The CDR3 DNA follows: TGTGCCATCAGTGAAACCGGGACTAGCGGGGGGCAAGAGACCCAGTACTTC. Its protein is CAISETGTSGGQETQYF.

This chain joins TRBV3-1 (or the pseudogene TRBV3-2) and TRBJ2-1; D is unresolved. Trimming shortened V by 2 bases and J by 6 bases, and 17 bases separated the two germline ends. Germline CDR1 and CDR2: LGHDT and YNNKEL (reference sequence). There are 16 residues in the CDR3. The CDR3 loop reads CASSQNKKNPSNEQFF. The CDR3 coding sequence is TGTGCCAGCAGCCAAAATAAGAAAAACCCGAGCAATGAGCAGTTCTTC.

The chain combines TRBV3-1 (or the pseudogene TRBV3-2) with TRBJ2-5; D is ambiguous. Between the trimmed V and J ends, which lost 2 bases and 1 base, there was a span of 11 bases. CDR3 length: 15 amino acids. The germline CDR1 and CDR2 sequences are LGHDT and YNNKEL (reference sequence). CDR3 DNA: TGTGCCAGCAGCCAAAGCTTACTACTCCAAGAGACCCAGTACTTC. Its protein is CASSQSLLLQETQYF.

The genes are TRBV28 and TRBJ2-7; D might be TRBD1 (6 bases). Germline CDR1 and CDR2: MDHEN and SYDVKM. Trimming removed 10 bases at V and 2 bases at J, with 15 bases between. The CDR3 runs to 13 residues. The CDR3 loop reads CATWTAFPYEQYF. The DNA of the CDR3 is TGTGCCACTTGGACAGCCTTCCCCTACGAGCAGTACTTC. Variable domain in full (rest from reference TRBV28 and TRBJ2-7): DVKVTQSSRYLVKRTGEKVFLECVQDMDHENMFWYRQDPGLGLRLIYFSYDVKMKEKGDIPEGYSVSREKKERFSLILESASTNQTSMYLCATWTAFPYEQYFGPGTRLTVT.

V usage is TRBV15 and J usage is TRBJ2-2; 7 positions match TRBD1. Trimming removed 0 bases from V and 9 bases from J; junction bases left unmatched: 7. The germline V gene encodes CDR1 LNHNV and CDR2 YYDKDF (reference sequence). This CDR3 has 15 residues. CDR3: CATSRDQGTDWELFF. Here the CDR3 DNA reads TGTGCCACCAGCAGAGATCAGGGGACAGACTGGGAGCTGTTTTTT.

This chain joins TRBV10-2 and TRBJ1-5, with 9 positions matching TRBD1. The CDR3 covers 13 residues. With V trimmed by 7 bases and J by 7 bases, 5 bases remained unmatched. Germline CDR1 and CDR2: WSHSY and SAAADI. The CDR3, as DNA: TGCGCCAGCAAACAGGGGGCACAGCAGCCCCAGCATTTT. Translation gives CASKQGAQQPQHF.

The chain recombines TRBV12-3 or TRBV12-4 with TRBJ2-7; D is possibly TRBD2 (6 bases). The V and J ends lost 7 bases and 1 base respectively, with 11 bases between them. The CDR3 runs 13 residues. The CDR3 region has the DNA TGTGCCAGCAACCCTGGGGGGTCCTACGAGCAGTACTTC. Protein: CASNPGGSYEQYF.

This rearrangement joins TRBV3-1 (or the pseudogene TRBV3-2) to TRBJ2-1, with 10 bases aligning to TRBD2. After removal of 4 bases from V and 5 bases from J, the junction contained 11 bases not matched to a gene. The CDR3 spans 17 residues. Germline V CDR1 and CDR2: LGHDT, YNNKEL (reference sequence). This chain's CDR3 is CASSPLPAGGTHNEQFF. In DNA, the CDR3 is TGTGCCAGCAGCCCCCTCCCAGCGGGGGGGACTCACAATGAGCAGTTCTTC.

A remark on this clone: The sample carries other DNA sequences with the same CDR3. The genes are TRBV3-1 (or the pseudogene TRBV3-2) and TRBJ2-3, with D possibly being TRBD1 (5 bases). Germline values: CDR1 LGHDT, CDR2 YNNKEL (reference sequence). This CDR3 contains 14 residues. The V and J ends lost 0 bases and 3 bases respectively, with 7 bases between them. DNA for the CDR3: TGTGCCAGCAGCCAAGATTCAGGGACAGATACGCAGTATTTT. Translation gives CASSQDSGTDTQYF.

The CDR3 DNA reads as TGTGCCAGCAGTTTACAGGGTTACTATGGCTACACCTTC. Translation gives CASSLQGYYGYTF. The genes are TRBV6-6 and TRBJ1-2, with D perhaps TRBD1 (6 bases). Germline assignment: CDR1 MNHNY and CDR2 SVGAGI (reference sequence). V lost 4 bases and J lost 3, with 9 bases in between. This CDR3 spans 13 amino acids.

This rearrangement joins TRBV10-3 to TRBJ1-5; D gene unclear. There are 15 residues in the CDR3. V was clipped by 6 bases and J by 0 bases, with 12 bases between them. Germline V gives CDR1 ENHRY, CDR2 SYGVKD. The CDR3 DNA reads TGTGCCATCAGGGGGAGTCTGGATAGCAATCAGCCCCAGCATTTT. Translating it yields CAIRGSLDSNQPQHF.

V is TRBV27 and J is TRBJ1-2, with 7 bases fitting TRBD1. J lost 8 bases, V lost 6 bases, and 12 bases had no gene match. This CDR3 is built from 14 residues. The V gene's germline CDR1 is MNHEY and CDR2 SMNVEV (reference sequence). This CDR3 reads CASRTGTASDGYTF. CDR3 in DNA: TGTGCCAGCAGAACCGGGACAGCTAGCGACGGCTACACCTTC.

The V call is TRBV28, the J call TRBJ1-5; TRBD1 matches at 8 bases. The V gene end was trimmed by 5 bases and the J gene end by 6 bases; junction bases not matched to a gene: 15. In germline, CDR1 is MDHEN, CDR2 SYDVKM. The CDR3 length is 17 residues. CDR3 region: CASSPRENYRGSQPQHF. For the CDR3, the DNA is TGTGCCAGCAGTCCGAGAGAAAATTACAGGGGGAGTCAGCCCCAGCATTTT.

This rearrangement joins TRBV7-6 to TRBJ2-3, with unresolved D. V was shortened by 2 bases and J by 4 bases, with 13 bases between the two germline ends. CDR1 and CDR2 from the germline V gene are SGHVS and FNYEAQ. CDR3 length: 15 residues. Here the CDR3 DNA reads TGTGCCAGCAGCTTAAAAGGTAGCTCCTCAGATACGCAGTATTTT. Its protein product is CASSLKGSSSDTQYF.

This rearrangement joins TRBV15 to TRBJ1-2, with 12 bases identical to TRBD1. The CDR3 extends over 15 amino acids. Germline CDR1 is LNHNV and CDR2 is YYDKDF (reference sequence). After removal of 2 bases from V and 6 bases from J, the junction contained 4 bases not matched to a gene. In nucleotides, the CDR3 is TGTGCCACCAGCAGACCCGGGACAGGGGGCGATGGCTACACCTTC. Translation gives CATSRPGTGGDGYTF. Complete variable domain (other parts from reference TRBV15 and TRBJ1-2): DAMVIQNPRYQVTQFGKPVTLSCSQTLNHNVMYWYQQKSSQAPKLLFHYYDKDFNNEADTPDNFQSRRPNTSFCFLDIRSPGLGDTAMYLCATSRPGTGGDGYTFGSGTRLTVV.

V and J are TRBV29-1 and TRBJ1-4, with TRBD1 matching 9 bases. CDR3 length: 13 residues. The V segment lost 5 bases and the J segment 5 bases; nucleotides outside the gene matches: 3. Germline V gene lookup returns CDR1 SQVTM and CDR2 ANQGSEA. The DNA of the CDR3 is TGCAGCGTTTCGACAGGGGGAAATGAAAAACTGTTTTTT. Translation gives CSVSTGGNEKLFF. Combining the CDR3 with reference TRBV29-1 and TRBJ1-4 gives the whole variable domain SAVISQKPSRDICQRGTSLTIQCQVDSQVTMMFWYRQQPGQSLTLIATANQGSEATYESGFVIDKFPISRPNLTFSTLTVSNMSPEDSSIYLCSVSTGGNEKLFFGSGTQLSVL.